This T cell receptor beta chain was retrieved from a study of blood T cell repertoires in COVID-19. Clones were read by immunoSEQ multiplex PCR, and TCRdb kept only the in-frame ones, dropping some. The repertoire holds 260,000 or so clones, with over 75% as singletons. V lost 5 bases to trimming and J lost 5 bases; unmatched junction nucleotides: 10. There are 15 residues in the CDR3. Germline CDR1 reads LNHDA; CDR2 reads SQIVND (reference sequence). This sequence originates from a human donor in a cohort sampled during active COVID-19. The chain joins TRBV19 to TRBJ2-7; TRBD1 agrees at 9 bases. Sample: peripheral blood. The CDR3 DNA follows: TGTGCCAGTAGTGCCGGGACAGGGAGCTTCCACGAGCAGTACTTC. Amino acids: CASSAGTGSFHEQYF.